This record looks at one T cell receptor beta chain sequence and its context. The data were taken from a study of blood T cell repertoires in COVID-19. Study-level background: Acute and convalescent COVID-19 specimens originated in the United States, Italy and Spain. The analysed material was cDNA or gDNA that came from T cells, B-cell-depleted T cells, or PBMCs.

The V and J ends lost 5 bases and 1 base respectively, with 11 bases between them. The CDR3 is 14 amino acids. Germline CDR1 SEHNR, CDR2 FQNEAQ (reference sequence). Original analysis: Reference gene primer amplification yielded estimated nucleated cell counts. This table comes from immunoSEQ multiplex PCR, and its TCRdb copy is limited to in-frame clones, with some not included. Clone size and V and J calls were adopted from that table, with D and trimming inferred from the DNA. The sample includes a few hundred thousand clones, roughly 90% of them seen just once. The Seattle site enrolled patients during active infection and followed them longitudinally.

The TCR sequence derives from a woman aged 55-69 years with COVID-19, enrolled during active disease. The sequencing sample was made of peripheral blood. J is TRBJ1-1 and V is TRBV7-9; unclear D gene. The CDR3 DNA is TGTGCCAGCAGCGCTGGGCGGGGGAACACTGAAGCTTTCTTT. This codes for CASSAGRGNTEAFF.